The rows below give T cell receptor beta chains drawn from one sample of a study of cytomegalovirus exposure and HLA in healthy donors. Using immunoSEQ multiplex PCR, the repertoire was profiled, and TCRdb retains in-frame clones only, with some absent. The sample includes 140,000 or so clones, more than 60% of them seen just once. Material: PBMCs. These receptors were obtained from a male donor in good health and CMV-seronegative. Both conserved end residues are part of each CDR3. The D gene is left open where the match is weak. The size of a clone is reported for some rows only, either as once, few or many, or as a class for expanded clones.

>TRBJ1-1|few|-|TRBV6-1
CASSAWQGRTEAFF
TGTGCCAGCAGTGCCTGGCAGGGTCGCACTGAAGCTTTCTTT
>TRBJ2-3|-|TRBD2|TRBV9
CASSGPPVGLAATDTQYF
TGTGCCAGCAGCGGACCTCCTGTTGGACTAGCGGCCACAGATACGCAGTATTTT
>TRBJ2-1|few|TRBD2|TRBV7-2
CASSSLGGNNEQFF
TGTGCCAGCAGCTCACTCGGGGGGAACAATGAGCAGTTCTTC
>TRBJ2-5|-|-|TRBV5-6
CASSLGGGIKTQYF
TGTGCCAGCAGCTTGGGAGGGGGAATCAAGACCCAGTACTTC
>TRBJ2-7|-|TRBD1|TRBV25-1
CASSLGGQGRGEQYF
TGTGCCAGCAGTCTAGGGGGACAGGGAAGAGGCGAGCAGTACTTC
>TRBJ2-5|-|-|TRBV7-7
CASSLGGQGRETQYF
TGTGCTAGCAGCTTAGGGGGGCAGGGGCGAGAGACCCAGTACTTC
>TRBJ2-7|-|-|TRBV2
CASSPSPGGRYEQYF
TGTGCCAGCAGCCCCAGCCCCGGGGGGCGGTACGAGCAGTACTTC
>TRBJ2-2|-|-|TRBV27
CASSLTRGASGELFF
TGTGCCAGCAGTTTAACCCGGGGGGCCTCCGGGGAGCTGTTTTTT
>TRBJ2-4|-|-|TRBV10-1
CASSDRRGRGTKNIQYF
TGCGCCAGCAGTGACCGGAGGGGGCGCGGGACCAAAAACATTCAGTACTTC
>TRBJ1-3|-|-|TRBV9
CASSVRGTYGNTIYF
TGTGCCAGCAGCGTAAGGGGAACCTACGGAAACACCATATATTTT
>TRBJ2-3|-|-|TRBV30
CAWRQTSTDTQYF
TGTGCCTGGCGACAGACCAGCACAGATACGCAGTATTTT
>TRBJ1-5|-|-|TRBV18
CASSPTGINQPQHF
TGTGCCAGCTCACCGACAGGAATTAATCAGCCCCAGCATTTT
>TRBJ1-1|-|TRBD1|TRBV6-6
CASSYPGQGLEAFF
TGTGCCAGCAGTTACCCCGGACAGGGTCTTGAAGCTTTCTTT
>TRBJ2-3|-|TRBD1|TRBV7-2
CASSSRQGYSTDTQYF
TGTGCCAGCAGCTCAAGACAGGGCTATAGCACAGATACGCAGTATTTT
>TRBJ2-5|few|TRBD1|TRBV25-1
CASTAGLGDRGGETQYF
TGTGCCAGCACCGCGGGACTTGGAGACAGGGGTGGAGAGACCCAGTACTTC
>TRBJ2-7|-|TRBD2|TRBV6-1
CASSSSGGSDEQYF
TGTGCCAGCAGTTCTAGCGGGGGTTCCGACGAGCAGTACTTC
>TRBJ1-4|once|-|TRBV7-8
CASSRTSGKLFF
TGTGCCAGCAGCCGAACATCAGGGAAACTGTTTTTT
>TRBJ1-3|-|-|TRBV7-9
CASRHTGNSGNTIYF
TGTGCCAGCAGGCACACAGGGAACTCTGGAAACACCATATATTTT
>TRBJ2-2|-|-|TRBV6-1
CASRRGGPNTGELFF
TGTGCCAGCAGGAGGGGGGGGCCGAACACCGGGGAGCTGTTTTTT
>TRBJ1-6|-|-|TRBV30
CAWRDSGDSPLHF
TGTGCCTGGAGGGACAGTGGCGATTCACCCCTCCACTTT
>TRBJ1-1|few|-|TRBV10-3
CAISESYEAFF
TGTGCCATCAGTGAGTCGTATGAAGCTTTCTTT
>TRBJ1-5|-|-|TRBV14
CASSQPGYSNQPQHF
TGTGCCAGCAGTCAGCCCGGGTATAGCAATCAGCCCCAGCATTTT
>TRBJ1-5|-|TRBD1|TRBV19
CASTRQGAQPQHF
TGTGCCAGTACTAGACAGGGGGCTCAGCCCCAGCATTTT
>TRBJ1-3|-|TRBD1|TRBV7-2
CASSLASTGASGNTIYF
TGTGCCAGCAGCTTAGCGTCGACAGGGGCAAGTGGAAACACCATATATTTT
>TRBJ2-5|few|TRBD2|TRBV28
CASSLGRGGLETQYF
TGTGCCAGCAGTTTAGGACGGGGGGGCCTAGAGACCCAGTACTTC
>TRBJ1-5|-|TRBD1|TRBV19
CASSIGQVGSNQPQHF
TGTGCCAGTAGTATCGGACAGGTTGGGAGCAATCAGCCCCAGCATTTT
>TRBJ2-7|-|TRBD2|TRBV19
CASSGGLAREQYF
TGTGCCAGTAGTGGGGGACTAGCGAGGGAGCAGTACTTC
>TRBJ1-2|-|TRBD1|TRBV19
CASSTAGGVDYGYTF
TGTGCCAGTAGTACAGCAGGGGGCGTCGACTATGGCTACACCTTC
>TRBJ2-5|-|-|TRBV2
CASSEEQVLGTQYF
TGTGCCAGCAGTGAAGAGCAGGTTCTGGGGACCCAGTACTTC
>TRBJ1-5|few|-|TRBV6-1
CASSEHQDSNQPQHF
TGTGCCAGCAGTGAACATCAGGATAGCAATCAGCCCCAGCATTTT
>TRBJ1-2|few|TRBD1|TRBV5-1
CASSLGRPRGYGYTF
TGCGCCAGCAGCTTGGGCAGACCCAGGGGGTATGGCTACACCTTC
>TRBJ1-4|-|TRBD1|TRBV4-2
CASSPGGGTDEKLFF
TGTGCCAGCAGCCCAGGGGGCGGGACGGACGAAAAACTGTTTTTT
>TRBJ2-3|few|-|TRBV7-9
CASSLARAGITDTQYF
TGTGCCAGCAGCTTAGCTCGGGCGGGGATCACAGATACGCAGTATTTT
>TRBJ1-1|-|-|TRBV5-8
CASSLASSGAFF
TGTGCCAGCAGCTTGGCCAGCTCGGGTGCTTTCTTT
>TRBJ2-6|-|TRBD2|TRBV18
CASSPGGAGANVLTF
TGTGCCAGCTCACCAGGGGGGGCTGGGGCCAACGTCCTGACTTTC
>TRBJ1-2|few|TRBD1|TRBV5-1
CASSTGQGGYGYTF
TGCGCCAGCAGCACCGGACAGGGAGGGTATGGCTACACCTTC
>TRBJ1-5|-|-|TRBV30
CAWSGSNSNQPQHF
TGTGCCTGGAGTGGGTCTAATAGCAATCAGCCCCAGCATTTT
>TRBJ1-1|-|-|TRBV10-3
CATRAADVGAREAFF
TGTGCCACCAGGGCCGCAGATGTGGGGGCACGTGAAGCTTTCTTT
>TRBJ1-1|few|-|TRBV6-1
CASSEQANTEAFF
TGTGCCAGCAGTGAGCAGGCGAACACTGAAGCTTTCTTT
>TRBJ2-1|-|-|TRBV7-2
CASSLTGEFTGFF
TGTGCCAGCAGCTTAACCGGGGAGTTCACGGGGTTCTTC
>TRBJ2-1|once|TRBD2|TRBV4-2
CASSQSSGGDNEQFF
TGTGCCAGCAGCCAGTCTAGCGGGGGGGACAATGAGCAGTTCTTC
>TRBJ2-7|-|-|TRBV7-2
CASSSSLSEQYF
TGTGCCAGCAGCTCGAGTTTGTCCGAGCAGTACTTC
>TRBJ2-7|-|-|TRBV27
CASSLSLGMLPYEQYF
TGTGCCAGCAGTTTATCCCTCGGGATGCTGCCCTACGAGCAGTACTTC
>TRBJ1-5|-|-|TRBV7-8
CASSLAGAVQPQHF
TGTGCCAGCAGCTTAGCGGGGGCGGTTCAGCCCCAGCATTTT
>TRBJ2-3|-|-|TRBV5-1
CASSAGQTLGTQYF
TGCGCCAGCAGCGCAGGACAGACGTTGGGTACGCAGTATTTT
>TRBJ2-7|-|-|TRBV2
CASRLDPPGQIYTPGHEQYF
TGTGCCAGCAGACTAGACCCACCGGGACAAATTTATACCCCAGGCCACGAGCAGTACTTC
>TRBJ2-2|-|TRBD2|TRBV7-3
CASSLLAGGIGELFF
TGTGCCAGCAGCTTACTAGCGGGGGGGATCGGGGAGCTGTTTTTT
>TRBJ2-5|-|TRBD2|TRBV6-1
CASSEIAGGPSSRYF
TGTGCCAGCAGTGAAATAGCGGGGGGCCCATCCTCGCGGTACTTC
>TRBJ1-4|few|TRBD1|TRBV7-9
CASSHHLRDRGTNEKLFF
TGTGCCAGCAGCCACCACCTCCGGGACAGGGGAACTAATGAAAAACTGTTTTTT
>TRBJ1-1|few|TRBD1|TRBV18
CASSPVDRDEAFF
TGTGCCAGCTCACCCGTTGACAGGGACGAAGCTTTCTTT
>TRBJ2-7|-|-|TRBV5-4
CASSWGVGYEQYF
TGTGCCAGCAGCTGGGGGGTGGGGTACGAGCAGTACTTC
>TRBJ2-1|-|-|TRBV7-9
CASSLALGVYNEQFF
TGTGCCAGCAGCTTAGCTCTCGGGGTTTACAATGAGCAGTTCTTC
>TRBJ2-3|-|TRBD2|TRBV11-1
CASSPGLAGEDTQYF
TGTGCCAGCAGTCCTGGACTAGCGGGGGAAGATACGCAGTATTTT
>TRBJ2-7|few|TRBD1|TRBV5-8
CASSQGDRGYEQYF
TGTGCCAGCAGCCAAGGGGACAGGGGCTACGAGCAGTACTTC
>TRBJ2-1|few|-|TRBV5-5
CASSLVSPDRVPYNEQFF
TGTGCCAGCAGCTTGGTCAGCCCTGATCGGGTTCCCTACAATGAGCAGTTCTTC
>TRBJ2-1|-|-|TRBV29-1
CSGMGPGTYNEQFF
TGCAGCGGGATGGGCCCGGGAACATACAATGAGCAGTTCTTC
>TRBJ2-7|-|TRBD1|TRBV28
CASRTTGTGVYEQYF
TGTGCCAGCCGCACGACCGGGACAGGGGTCTACGAGCAGTACTTC